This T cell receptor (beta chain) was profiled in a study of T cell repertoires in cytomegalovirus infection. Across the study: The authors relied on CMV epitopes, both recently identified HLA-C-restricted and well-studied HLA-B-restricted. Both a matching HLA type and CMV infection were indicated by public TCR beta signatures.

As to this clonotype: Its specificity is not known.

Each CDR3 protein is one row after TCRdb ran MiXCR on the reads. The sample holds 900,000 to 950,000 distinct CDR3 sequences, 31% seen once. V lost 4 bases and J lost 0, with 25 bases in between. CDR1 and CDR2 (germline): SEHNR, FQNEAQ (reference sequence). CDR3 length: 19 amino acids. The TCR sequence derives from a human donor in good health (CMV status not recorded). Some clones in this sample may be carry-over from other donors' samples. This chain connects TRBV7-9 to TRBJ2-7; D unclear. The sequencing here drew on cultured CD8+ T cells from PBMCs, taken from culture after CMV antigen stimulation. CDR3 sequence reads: CASSSPWATANQYSYEQYF. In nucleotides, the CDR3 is TGTGCCAGCAGCTCTCCCTGGGCTACAGCCAACCAGTACTCCTACGAGCAGTACTTC.